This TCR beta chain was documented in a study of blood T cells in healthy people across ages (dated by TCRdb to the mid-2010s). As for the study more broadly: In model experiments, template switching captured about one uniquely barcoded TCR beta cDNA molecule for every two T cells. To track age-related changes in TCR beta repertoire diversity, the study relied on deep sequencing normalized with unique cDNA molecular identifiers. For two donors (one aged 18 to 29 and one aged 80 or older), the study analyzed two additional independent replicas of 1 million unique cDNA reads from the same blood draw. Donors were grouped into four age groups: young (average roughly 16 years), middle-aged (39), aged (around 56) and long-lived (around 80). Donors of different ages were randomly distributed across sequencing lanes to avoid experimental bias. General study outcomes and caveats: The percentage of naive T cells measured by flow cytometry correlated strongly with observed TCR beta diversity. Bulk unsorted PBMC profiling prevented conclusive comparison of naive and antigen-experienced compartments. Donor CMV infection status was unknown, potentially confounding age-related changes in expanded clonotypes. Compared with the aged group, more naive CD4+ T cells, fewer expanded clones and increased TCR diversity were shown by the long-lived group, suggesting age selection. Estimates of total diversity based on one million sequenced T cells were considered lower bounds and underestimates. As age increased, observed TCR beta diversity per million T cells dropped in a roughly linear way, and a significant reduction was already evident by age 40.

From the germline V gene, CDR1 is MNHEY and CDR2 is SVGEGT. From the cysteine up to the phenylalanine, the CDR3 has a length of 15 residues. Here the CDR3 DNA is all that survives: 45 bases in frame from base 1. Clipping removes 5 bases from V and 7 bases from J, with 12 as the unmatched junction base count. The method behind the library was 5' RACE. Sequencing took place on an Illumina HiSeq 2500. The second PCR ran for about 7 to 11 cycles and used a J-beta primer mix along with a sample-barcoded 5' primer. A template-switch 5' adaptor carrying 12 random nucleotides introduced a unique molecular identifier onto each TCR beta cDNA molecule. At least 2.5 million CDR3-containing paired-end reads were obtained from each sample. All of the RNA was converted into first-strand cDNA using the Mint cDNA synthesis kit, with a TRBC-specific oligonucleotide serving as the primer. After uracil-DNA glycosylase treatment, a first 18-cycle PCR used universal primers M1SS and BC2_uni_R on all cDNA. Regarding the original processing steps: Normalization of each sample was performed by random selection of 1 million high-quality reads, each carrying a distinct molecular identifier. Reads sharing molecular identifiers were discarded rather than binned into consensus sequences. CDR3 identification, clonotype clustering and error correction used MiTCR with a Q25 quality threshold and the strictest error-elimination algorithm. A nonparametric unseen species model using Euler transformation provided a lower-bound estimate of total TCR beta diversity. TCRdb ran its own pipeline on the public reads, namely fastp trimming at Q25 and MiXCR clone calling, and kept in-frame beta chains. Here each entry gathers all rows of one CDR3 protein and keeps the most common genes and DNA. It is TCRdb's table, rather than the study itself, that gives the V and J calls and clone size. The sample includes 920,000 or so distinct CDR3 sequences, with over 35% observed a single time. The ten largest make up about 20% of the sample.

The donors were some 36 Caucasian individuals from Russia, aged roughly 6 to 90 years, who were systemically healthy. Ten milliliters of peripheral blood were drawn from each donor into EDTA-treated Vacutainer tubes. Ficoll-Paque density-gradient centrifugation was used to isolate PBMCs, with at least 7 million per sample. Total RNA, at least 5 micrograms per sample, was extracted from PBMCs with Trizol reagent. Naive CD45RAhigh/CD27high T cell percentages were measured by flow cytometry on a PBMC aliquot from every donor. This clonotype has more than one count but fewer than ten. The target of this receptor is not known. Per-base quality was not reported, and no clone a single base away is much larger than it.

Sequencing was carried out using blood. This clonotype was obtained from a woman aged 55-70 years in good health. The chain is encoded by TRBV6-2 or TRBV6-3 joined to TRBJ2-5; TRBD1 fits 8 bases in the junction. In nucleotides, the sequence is TGTGCCAGCAGTACAAAAGCAGGGGGCGTCGCGACCCAGTACTTC. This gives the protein CASSTKAGGVATQYF.